These 4 T cell receptor beta chains were sequenced from one sample in a study of blood T cell repertoires in COVID-19. The assay was immunoSEQ multiplex PCR, and TCRdb's table has in-frame clones only and misses some. There are a few hundred thousand clones in the sample; 80% occur only once, and 4% to 5.5% lies in the top ten. The sequenced sample consisted of peripheral blood. The receptors here all came from a human donor in a cohort sampled during active COVID-19.

This rearrangement joins TRBV3-1 (or the pseudogene TRBV3-2) to TRBJ1-5; 9 bases map to TRBD1. This CDR3 spans 18 amino acids. The V gene's germline CDR1 is LGHDT and CDR2 YNNKEL (reference sequence). J was trimmed by 1 base and V by 0 bases; bases with no gene match: 7. CDR3: CASSQDHRGRESNQPQHF. The CDR3 nucleotides are TGTGCCAGCAGCCAAGACCACAGGGGGCGCGAGAGCAATCAGCCCCAGCATTTT.

The gene calls are TRBV27 and TRBJ2-5; D might be TRBD2 (5 bases). Trimming removed 4 bases at V and 5 bases at J, with 11 bases between. Germline V gene sequence: CDR1 MNHEY, CDR2 SMNVEV (reference sequence). The CDR3 sequence is 13 residues long. In nucleotides, the CDR3 is TGTGCCAGCAGTTCCGGAGGCCGGGAGACCCAGTACTTC. Its protein is CASSSGGRETQYF.

This clone was found once. V gene TRBV30 combines with J gene TRBJ1-2; 7 nucleotides agree with TRBD1. V shed 3 bases, J shed 8 bases, and the junction held 18 bases outside the gene matches. The CDR3 spans 16 residues. Germline CDR1 and CDR2: GTSNPN and SVGIG (reference sequence). The CDR3 sequence: CAWRRLPQGEREGYTF. Here the CDR3 DNA reads TGTGCCTGGAGGCGATTACCCCAGGGGGAAAGGGAGGGCTACACCTTC.

The chain uses TRBV28 and TRBJ2-1; weak D call: TRBD1 (6 bases). Germline V gene data show CDR1 as MDHEN and CDR2 as SYDVKM. Trimming removed 7 bases from V and 7 bases from J, with 17 bases in between. This CDR3 is 14 amino acids long. Written as DNA, the CDR3 is TGTGCCAGCACCATAAGGGGGAGTAGGAATGAGCAGTTCTTC. As protein: CASTIRGSRNEQFF.